This T cell receptor delta chain appears in the sequencing data of a study of Vδ1+ human thymocytes. Study conclusions and caveats: Highly polyclonal TRG and TRD repertoires with Gaussian CDR3 length distributions appeared in thymus. Thymic delta-chain repertoires held roughly 18% Vdelta2 sequences and few Vdelta3, despite high sort purity.

Between roughly 98% and 99.6% of sorted thymocytes were Vdelta1+. Extracted RNA was reverse transcribed into cDNA. Pooled V-gene forward primers with one constant-region reverse primer generated the CDR3 amplicons by multiplex PCR. TCRdb re-called clones from the multiplex PCR reads via CATT. The table includes about 75,000 delta-chain clones, more than 30% detected once. A note on this clone: No antigen is known for it.

J was trimmed by 0 bases and V by 4 bases; bases with no gene match: 28. The germline V gene encodes CDR1 TSWWSYY and CDR2 QGS. This CDR3 spans 24 amino acids. Sequenced material: Vdelta1+ gamma-delta thymocytes from the thymus. This sample's subset: FACS-sorted CD3+ TCRalphabeta- TCRVdelta1+ TCRVdelta2- thymocytes. The clonotype comes from a boy in the first two years of life who had congenital heart surgery. The chain carries TRDV1 and TRDJ1, with 11 bases that match TRDD3. CDR3 region: CALGGGESDGGYWGISKDTDKLIF. DNA for the CDR3: TGTGCTCTTGGGGGAGGTGAGTCAGATGGAGGGTACTGGGGGATAAGTAAGGACACCGATAAACTCATCTTT.